Listed below are T cell receptor beta chains from one sample, sequenced in a study of cytomegalovirus exposure and HLA in healthy donors. The protocol was immunoSEQ multiplex PCR, while the TCRdb copy is restricted to in-frame clones and leaves out a portion. The data contain 150,000 to 250,000 clones, roughly four fifths of them singletons. Sequencing was done on a sample of PBMCs. These receptors were taken from a man aged 30 to 39 in good health and CMV-seronegative. The CDR3 runs from the conserved cysteine through the conserved F or W. A D gene is named only where the DNA matches it firmly. Expanded clones are given a class, and other clones once, few, many or no size at all.

NA,TRBJ2-3,NA,TRBV10-3,CAIRSQGTTDTQYF,TGTGCCATCCGTTCGCAGGGAACCACAGATACGCAGTATTTT
NA,TRBJ2-7,NA,TRBV6-5,CASSSVYEQYF,TGTGCCAGCAGTTCCGTGTACGAGCAGTACTTC
NA,TRBJ2-3,NA,TRBV27,CATLRGAGANTQYF,TGTGCCACTCTCCGGGGGGCGGGCGCTAATACGCAGTATTTT
TRBD1,TRBJ2-1,few,TRBV10-3,CAISYFALAWGQGAENEQFF,TGTGCCATCAGTTATTTCGCCCTTGCCTGGGGACAGGGGGCTGAGAATGAGCAGTTCTTC
TRBD2,TRBJ2-3,NA,TRBV28,CASRLGSGSMYTQYF,TGTGCCAGCCGGTTGGGTAGCGGGAGTATGTATACGCAGTATTTT
NA,TRBJ2-1,NA,TRBV30,CAWRPGWEQFF,TGTGCCTGGAGACCAGGGTGGGAGCAGTTCTTC
TRBD2,TRBJ2-1,NA,TRBV6-1,CASSETLAGGNNEQFF,TGTGCCAGCAGTGAAACACTAGCGGGAGGGAACAATGAGCAGTTCTTC
TRBD2,TRBJ2-1,NA,TRBV5-4,CASREGLATGSYNEQFF,TGTGCCAGCAGGGAGGGACTAGCGACTGGCTCCTACAATGAGCAGTTCTTC
NA,TRBJ2-1,NA,TRBV5-3,CARSRRTVSEQFF,TGTGCCAGAAGTCGGCGGACAGTCTCTGAGCAGTTCTTC
TRBD2,TRBJ2-2,NA,TRBV5-1,CASSLKASGALFF,TGCGCCAGCAGCTTGAAGGCTAGCGGGGCCCTGTTTTTT
NA,TRBJ2-3,NA,TRBV19,CASSTGVGDTQYF,TGTGCCAGTAGTACCGGGGTGGGTGATACGCAGTATTTT
TRBD1,TRBJ2-7,NA,TRBV28,CASSEQGAIYEQYF,TGTGCCAGCAGCGAACAGGGGGCGATCTACGAGCAGTACTTC
NA,TRBJ2-5,once,TRBV4-1,CASSQDTGVETQYF,TGCGCCAGCAGCCAAGATACGGGAGTGGAGACCCAGTACTTC
TRBD2,TRBJ2-7,NA,TRBV7-9,CASSLTAAGVLEQYF,TGTGCCAGCAGCCTCACGGCAGCGGGAGTGCTCGAGCAGTACTTC
TRBD1,TRBJ1-5,NA,TRBV19,CASSIQGADGNQPQHF,TGTGCCAGTAGTATTCAGGGGGCTGATGGCAATCAGCCCCAGCATTTT
TRBD2,TRBJ2-5,NA,TRBV28,CASTRPGRASGSRNQYF,TGTGCCAGCACCCGACCCGGGAGGGCTAGCGGGAGTAGGAACCAGTACTTC
TRBD2,TRBJ2-3,NA,TRBV10-2,CASTMTRGLAGDTQYF,TGCGCCAGCACCATGACTCGGGGACTAGCAGGCGATACGCAGTATTTT
NA,TRBJ2-5,once,TRBV28,CASGPGERAARQETQYF,TGTGCCAGCGGCCCAGGGGAGAGGGCCGCGCGGCAAGAGACCCAGTACTTC
TRBD1,TRBJ1-2,NA,TRBV6-5,CASNRQGAGLGGYTF,TGTGCCAGCAACCGACAGGGGGCAGGCCTTGGGGGCTACACCTTC
TRBD2,TRBJ2-1,NA,TRBV7-6,CASSMSGTSAWTGYNEQFF,TGTGCCAGCAGTATGTCCGGGACTAGCGCATGGACGGGCTACAATGAGCAGTTCTTC
NA,TRBJ1-1,few,TRBV28,CASSFYPTGVRNTEAFF,TGTGCCAGCAGTTTTTACCCCACCGGGGTCAGGAACACTGAAGCTTTCTTT
NA,TRBJ2-1,NA,TRBV28,CASSTPGKNNEQFF,TGTGCCAGCAGTACCCCCGGGAAGAACAATGAGCAGTTCTTC
NA,TRBJ2-7,NA,TRBV7-8,CASSLALSGVLYEQYF,TGTGCCAGCAGCTTAGCGCTATCGGGGGTTCTATACGAGCAGTACTTC
NA,TRBJ1-4,NA,TRBV4-2,CASSRTGRGHSERAESEKLFF,TGTGCCAGCAGCCGGACGGGGAGAGGCCATTCGGAAAGAGCGGAGTCTGAAAAACTGTTTTTT
NA,TRBJ2-7,NA,TRBV28,CASSLRGRGAYEQYF,TGTGCCAGCAGTTTAAGGGGCAGGGGGGCCTACGAGCAGTACTTC
TRBD1,TRBJ2-7,few,TRBV9,CASSVQSGGVNEQYF,TGTGCCAGCAGCGTACAGTCAGGGGGTGTCAACGAGCAGTACTTC
TRBD1,TRBJ1-4,NA,TRBV28,CASSQGGQGSEKLFF,TGTGCCAGCAGTCAAGGGGGACAGGGTTCGGAAAAACTGTTTTTT
TRBD2,TRBJ2-1,NA,TRBV27,CASVAGGRYSEQFF,TGTGCCAGCGTAGCGGGAGGGCGGTATAGTGAGCAGTTCTTC
TRBD1,TRBJ2-1,once,TRBV5-1,CASSLVGQSSYNEQFF,TGCGCCAGCAGCTTGGTGGGACAGAGCTCCTACAATGAGCAGTTCTTC
NA,TRBJ2-7,NA,TRBV4-1,CASSPVGQGPDEQYF,TGCGCCAGCAGCCCAGTGGGGCAGGGTCCCGACGAGCAGTACTTC
TRBD2,TRBJ2-1,NA,TRBV28,CASSWKARLAANNEQFF,TGTGCCAGCAGTTGGAAAGCGCGCCTAGCGGCCAACAATGAGCAGTTCTTC
NA,TRBJ1-2,once,TRBV7-9,CASSLVQNRNYGYTF,TGTGCCAGCAGCTTAGTTCAGAACCGAAACTATGGCTACACCTTC
NA,TRBJ2-3,NA,TRBV7-7,CASSKGGVATQYF,TGTGCTAGCAGCAAAGGGGGGGTCGCTACGCAGTATTTT
NA,TRBJ2-6,NA,TRBV5-1,CASSLARNSGANVLTF,TGCGCCAGCAGCTTGGCCAGAAACTCTGGGGCCAACGTCCTGACTTTC
NA,TRBJ1-6,NA,TRBV9,CASSVWDNSYNSPLHF,TGTGCCAGCAGCGTGTGGGACAACTCCTATAATTCACCCCTCCACTTT
TRBD2,TRBJ2-1,NA,TRBV10-1,CASSVKREVEQFF,TGCGCCAGCAGTGTGAAGCGGGAGGTTGAGCAGTTCTTC
TRBD1,TRBJ1-3,NA,TRBV6-1,CASGTGQGVNTIYF,TGTGCCAGCGGGACGGGACAGGGTGTGAACACCATATATTTT
TRBD1,TRBJ1-2,NA,TRBV7-3,CASTQDRDRGLFGYGYTF,TGTGCCAGCACTCAAGACCGGGACAGGGGATTGTTCGGCTATGGCTACACCTTC
TRBD2,TRBJ2-5,few,TRBV2,CASSELAGGKETQYF,TGTGCCAGCAGTGAACTAGCGGGAGGGAAAGAGACCCAGTACTTC
TRBD1,TRBJ2-7,NA,TRBV27,CASNLGGSSSYEQYF,TGTGCCAGCAATTTAGGGGGCTCGAGCTCCTACGAGCAGTACTTC
NA,TRBJ2-7,NA,TRBV19,CASSRTRPASSYEQYF,TGTGCCAGTAGTAGGACTCGACCCGCGAGCTCCTACGAGCAGTACTTC
TRBD2,TRBJ2-1,NA,TRBV5-4,CASSLFWFLAGEVYNEQFF,TGTGCCAGCAGCTTGTTCTGGTTTCTAGCGGGAGAGGTCTACAATGAGCAGTTCTTC
NA,TRBJ2-7,NA,TRBV28,CASSLRGRPKQYF,TGTGCCAGCAGTTTAAGGGGCCGCCCGAAGCAGTACTTC
NA,TRBJ2-7,NA,TRBV18,CASSPYRSPYEQYF,TGTGCCAGCTCACCCTACCGGTCCCCCTACGAGCAGTACTTC
TRBD2,TRBJ2-3,once,TRBV2,CASSGAVTSGNTDTQYF,TGTGCCAGCAGTGGGGCCGTAACTAGCGGGAACACAGATACGCAGTATTTT
NA,TRBJ1-1,NA,TRBV15,CATSRDIRGNTEAFF,TGTGCCACCAGCAGAGATATCAGGGGGAACACTGAAGCTTTCTTT
NA,TRBJ1-1,NA,TRBV6-5,CASSYGAGQRDQF,TGTGCCAGCAGTTACGGGGCAGGGCAACGAGATCAATTT
TRBD1,TRBJ2-1,NA,TRBV28,CASSLPGTGDYNEQFF,TGTGCCAGCAGTTTACCCGGGACAGGGGACTACAATGAGCAGTTCTTC
NA,TRBJ2-3,NA,TRBV5-1,CASSLLRDTDTQYF,TGCGCCAGCAGCTTGTTGCGGGACACAGATACGCAGTATTTT
NA,TRBJ2-7,NA,TRBV29-1,CSVGPDSYEQYF,TGCAGCGTTGGCCCGGACAGCTACGAGCAGTACTTC